These 22 T cell receptor beta chains originate from one sample sequenced in a study of T cell repertoires in cytomegalovirus infection. One entry per CDR3 protein results from TCRdb running MiXCR on the reads. Of about 330,000 distinct CDR3 sequences listed, over 7.5% were seen once; the top ten hold 4.3%. The sample consisted of PBMCs. Receptors originate from a human donor in good health (CMV status not recorded). Some clones in this sample may be carry-over from other donors' samples.

This clonotype was seen repeatedly, ten times or more. This rearrangement joins TRBV7-9 to TRBJ2-7; TRBD2 agrees at 10 bases. Germline V gene lookup returns CDR1 SEHNR and CDR2 FQNEAQ (reference sequence). The CDR3 covers 14 residues. Here the CDR3 DNA reads TGTGCCAGCAGCTTGGGACGAGAAGCGGGGGGGATTAGCGTC. Translating it yields CASSLGREAGGISV.

There are many counts of this clonotype. This sequence joins TRBV7-9 and TRBJ2-7; D is tentatively TRBD1 or TRBD2 (5 bases each). V was cut by 9 bases and J by 1 base, with 10 bases left in between. CDR3 size: 12 residues. Per germline, CDR1 SEHNR and CDR2 FQNEAQ (reference sequence). Here the CDR3 DNA reads TGTGCCAGTGGGGACGGATCCTACGAGCAGTACTTC. Its translation: CASGDGSYEQYF.

This clonotype was counted many times. The rearrangement uses TRBV7-2 and TRBJ1-1; D is uncertain. Trimming removed 0 bases at V and 12 bases at J, with 14 bases between. Germline loops: CDR1 SGHTA, CDR2 FQGNSA. This CDR3 is built from 13 residues. DNA for the CDR3: TGTGCCAGCAGCTTAGCAACCTACATCAACCCTTTCTTT. As protein: CASSLATYINPFF.

This clonotype was detected many times. The rearrangement links TRBV7-9 to TRBJ1-6; D remains unclear. Germline V lookup: CDR1 SEHNR, CDR2 FQNEAQ (reference sequence). V gave up 5 bases and J gave up 10 bases, with 15 bases separating them. The CDR3 is 14 residues long. CDR3 residues: CASSHPRENSPLHF. As DNA, the CDR3 is TGTGCCAGCAGCCACCCGAGGGAGAACTCACCCCTCCACTTT.

At least ten counts were recorded for this clonotype. J is TRBJ2-7 and V is TRBV3-1; TRBD2 is a possible D gene (5 bases). This CDR3 is built from 15 residues. Trimming stripped 5 bases from V and 3 bases from J, with 17 bases between. Germline CDR1 LGHDT, CDR2 YNNKEL (reference sequence). The CDR3 sequence is CASSTRDASFYEQYF. DNA for the CDR3: TGTGCCAGCAGCACCCGGGATGCCAGTTTCTACGAGCAGTACTTC.

The rearrangement links TRBV7-2 to TRBJ1-3; D unclear. The V gene's germline CDR1 is SGHTA and CDR2 FQGNSA. V was pared by 4 bases and J by 0 bases, with 13 bases between. The CDR3 covers 16 residues. Written as DNA, the CDR3 is TGTGCCAGCAGCTCGCTGACACAGAGCTCTGGAAACACCATATATTTT. Its protein product is CASSSLTQSSGNTIYF.

This clonotype was counted ten times or more. The J gene is TRBJ1-1, the V gene TRBV7-3; TRBD1 is a possible D gene (5 bases). The CDR3 extends over 13 amino acids. Germline V gives CDR1 SGHTA, CDR2 FQGTGA. Deletions cut 5 bases from V and 4 bases from J, with 11 bases between. The CDR3 nucleotides are TGTGCCAGCAGCCCTTACGGGGGCACTGAAGCTTTCTTT. This translates into CASSPYGGTEAFF. Drawing the rest from reference TRBV7-3 and TRBJ1-1, the complete variable domain is GAGVSQTPSNKVTEKGKYVELRCDPISGHTALYWYRQSLGQGPEFLIYFQGTGAADDSGLPNDRFFAVRPEGSVSTLKIQRTERGDSAVYLCASSPYGGTEAFFGQGTRLTVV.

This clonotype was detected only a few times. The V and J genes are TRBV20-1 and TRBJ1-6; weak D call: TRBD1 (5 bases). CDR3 length: 18 amino acids. From germline, CDR1 is DFQATT and CDR2 SNEGSKA (reference sequence). The V gene lost 6 bases and the J gene lost 4 bases, with 25 bases spanning the gap. The CDR3 coding sequence is TGCAGTGCCGACGGGGGGGTCTTGGGCCCTTCGTATAATTCACCCCTCCACTTT. Translating it yields CSADGGVLGPSYNSPLHF.

V usage is TRBV19 and J usage is TRBJ2-5, with a tentative D call TRBD2 (5 bases). The CDR3 is 14 amino acids. Trimming shortened V by 4 bases and J by 4 bases, and 13 bases separated the two germline ends. Germline V lookup: CDR1 LNHDA, CDR2 SQIVND (reference sequence). DNA of the CDR3: TGTGCCAGTAGTAACCTATTAGGGAGAGAGACCCAGTACTTC. Amino acids: CASSNLLGRETQYF. Full variable domain (missing parts from reference TRBV19 and TRBJ2-5): DGGITQSPKYLFRKEGQNVTLSCEQNLNHDAMYWYRQDPGQGLRLIYYSQIVNDFQKGDIAEGYSVSREKKESFPLTVTSAQKNPTAFYLCASSNLLGRETQYFGPGTRLLVL.

There are many counts of this clonotype. The gene calls are TRBV7-8 and TRBJ1-2; D is uncertain. CDR1 is SGHVS, CDR2 FQNEAQ, per germline. This CDR3 spans 14 amino acids. V was cut by 0 bases and J by 9 bases, with 14 bases left in between. The CDR3 DNA reads TGTGCCAGCAGCTTAGCATTGAGTCCTTTGCGCTACACCTTC. Translated: CASSLALSPLRYTF.

The rearrangement uses TRBV6-2 or TRBV6-3 and TRBJ1-1; 7 bases match TRBD1. CDR1 is MNHEY, CDR2 SVGEGT, per germline. The V gene end was trimmed by 2 bases and the J gene end by 1 base; junction bases not matched to a gene: 4. CDR3 size: 15 residues. CDR3 loop: CASSYRGPPNTEAFF. The CDR3 region has the DNA TGTGCCAGCAGTTACAGGGGGCCGCCGAACACTGAAGCTTTCTTT.

The chain has TRBV6-4 and TRBJ2-1; 7 nucleotides line up with TRBD1. There are 16 residues in the CDR3. Germline V lookup: CDR1 MRHNA, CDR2 SNTAGT. Germline trimming cut 0 bases from V and 2 bases from J; bases unmatched to any gene: 4. CDR3 sequence: CASSDSVGQPYNEQFF. The CDR3 DNA follows: TGTGCCAGCAGTGACTCGGTGGGACAGCCCTACAATGAGCAGTTCTTC.

The chain has TRBV10-3 and TRBJ1-6; 9 bases are shared with TRBD1. Germline values: CDR1 ENHRY, CDR2 SYGVKD. J gave up 5 bases and V 9 bases, and 8 bases lay outside the gene matches. This CDR3 has 15 amino acids. For the CDR3, the DNA is TGTGCCATAAGACAGGGGGACGGTAATAATTCACCCCTCCACTTT. Protein: CAIRQGDGNNSPLHF.

This clonotype appeared many times. The V gene is TRBV28, the J gene TRBJ2-1; TRBD2 matches 12 bases. CDR1 and CDR2 from the germline V gene are MDHEN and SYDVKM. Germline trimming cut 5 bases from V and 7 bases from J; bases unmatched to any gene: 9. This CDR3 has 16 amino acids. CDR3 DNA sequence: TGTGCCAGCAGTGACGCTAGCGGGAGGGCCGAGAATGAGCAGTTCTTC. Its translation: CASSDASGRAENEQFF.

On this clonotype: Relative to the germline gene, one junction end is altered; a read error may explain this. V usage is TRBV28 and J usage is TRBJ2-1, with D hard to call. The CDR3 has 15 residues. The germline CDR1 and CDR2 sequences are MDHEN and SYDVKM. CDR3 region: CASSFVGSSYNEPFF. CDR3 sequence (DNA): TGTGCCAGCAGTTTCGTAGGATCCTCCTACAATGAGCCGTTCTTC.

In this sample, this clonotype turned up a few times. The chain has TRBV7-8 and TRBJ2-4; 7 nucleotides line up with TRBD1. After removal of 5 bases from V and 0 bases from J, the junction contained 10 bases not matched to a gene. The CDR3 totals 17 residues. In germline, CDR1 is SGHVS, CDR2 FQNEAQ. The CDR3 bases are TGTGCCAGCAGCCCAACACAGGGGAACCTAGCCAAAAACATTCAGTACTTC. Protein: CASSPTQGNLAKNIQYF.

This clonotype was recorded a few times. The CDR3 region is CASSLTGINSPLHF. The CDR3 nucleotides read TGTGCCAGCAGCCTGACAGGGATTAATTCACCCCTCCACTTT. The rearrangement links TRBV7-3 to TRBJ1-6; 7 bases line up with TRBD1. Germline loops: CDR1 SGHTA, CDR2 FQGTGA. Trimming cost V 5 bases and J 6 bases; bases outside gene matches: 4. The CDR3 loop spans 14 amino acids.

This clonotype has ten or more counts. The V gene is TRBV7-2, the J gene TRBJ1-5, with 9 bases identical to TRBD1. The CDR3 has 15 amino acids. The V segment lost 1 base and the J segment 2 bases; nucleotides outside the gene matches: 0. Germline V gives CDR1 SGHTA, CDR2 FQGNSA. CDR3: CASSLDRGRNQPQHF. CDR3 bases: TGTGCCAGCAGCTTAGACAGGGGGCGCAATCAGCCCCAGCATTTT.

This clonotype has only a few counts. This chain connects TRBV7-8 to TRBJ1-1; D is undetermined. The CDR3 has 13 amino acids. V lost 1 base and J 8 bases, leaving 11 bases between the germline ends. Germline-derived CDR1 and CDR2 are SGHVS and FQNEAQ. The CDR3 sequence: CASSLGMLHEAFF. In DNA, the CDR3 is TGTGCCAGCAGCTTAGGTATGCTCCACGAAGCTTTCTTT.

This CDR3 reads CASSDLGGNQPQHF. CDR3 DNA: TGTGCCAGCAGTGACTTAGGGGGGAATCAGCCCCAGCATTTT. The gene calls are TRBV6-1 and TRBJ1-5; weak D call: TRBD1 (6 bases). The CDR3 is 14 residues long. V was clipped by 3 bases and J by 4 bases, with 10 bases between them. The germline gives CDR1 MNHNS, CDR2 SASEGT.

This clonotype was picked up a small number of times. The chain combines TRBV20-1 with TRBJ2-7; D is possibly TRBD2 (6 bases). This CDR3 spans 14 amino acids. V gave up 0 bases and J gave up 3 bases, with 12 bases separating them. CDR1 is DFQATT and CDR2 is SNEGSKA in the germline V gene (reference sequence). CDR3 bases: TGCAGTGCTAGAGACGGCTTTAGCGGCTACGAGCAGTACTTC. Translation gives CSARDGFSGYEQYF.

The J gene is TRBJ2-1, the V gene TRBV15; D is undetermined. CDR1 and CDR2 from the germline V gene are LNHNV and YYDKDF (reference sequence). V lost 5 bases to trimming and J lost 9 bases, with 23 bases between them. CDR3 size: 16 residues. CDR3 sequence reads: CATSPHEGPSFLEQFF. CDR3 bases: TGTGCCACCAGCCCTCATGAAGGTCCGTCATTCCTTGAGCAGTTCTTC.